A selection of T cell receptor beta chains follows, all from one sample in a study of CD4 T cells in relation to SARS-CoV-2 and coronaviruses. Here immunoSEQ multiplex PCR was the method, and the copy in TCRdb shows in-frame clones only, minus some. The data show about 37,000 clones, approximately 85% seen once. Material: memory CD4+ T cells from PBMCs. Source of these receptors: an adult with COVID-19. The CDR3 runs from the conserved cysteine through the conserved F or W.

V gene | CDR3 protein
TRBV27 | CASRRDRANVLTF
TRBV2 | CASSTGSPQMLGSYEQYF
TRBV6-5 | CASSRQGVTYEQYF
TRBV19 | CASRPTGNYGYTF
TRBV5-6 | CASSLIGHSGWYEQYF
TRBV5-1 | CASSLNTGREGGFF
TRBV19 | CASSRGTSGHNEQFF
TRBV28 | CASSFPGQGQSPLHF
TRBV28 | CASSLPTNEKLFF
TRBV19 | CASSSAVGNQPQHF
TRBV5-1 | CASSSAGQGSGDTQYF
TRBV24-1 | CATSDGGLKTYNEQFF
TRBV5-1 | CASSFTGAGNEKLFF
TRBV2 | CASSKDRQETQYF
TRBV6-5 | CASRPGTGSYEQYF
TRBV3-1/TRBV3-2 | CASSHPEAFF
TRBV2 | CASSETREYYNEQFF
TRBV19 | CASRDGGAERTGELFF
TRBV29-1 | CSVVPDGGGGYEQYF
TRBV6-5 | CASSHPRGGSPLHF
TRBV6-6 | CASRRDLQETQYF
TRBV18 | CASSPDETQYF
TRBV15 | CATSRDTGAYEQYF
TRBV7-8 | CASSLAGIQETQYF
TRBV10-3 | CAISGGQGASNQPQHF
TRBV5-4 | CASRTGGTDTQYF
TRBV19 | CASSPRQGYNQPQHF
TRBV19 | CASSINSNNEQFF
TRBV18 | CASSPGTGEEQYF
TRBV9 | CASSVVGSSGANVLTF
TRBV19 | CASRTLAGGFHNEQFF
TRBV30 | CAWGPSYEQYF
TRBV28 | CASKEHSGMGAYNSPLHF
TRBV18 | CASSPRPTPGAKGDNEQFF
TRBV5-4 | CASSLASAGGYEQYF
TRBV5-1 | CASSLDGDSGNTIYF
TRBV27 | CASSPTAQGAWAYEQYF
TRBV6-1 | CASSEALVGGMADTQYF
TRBV7-3 | CASSLSSDTQYF
TRBV4-1 | CASSNRAGGSGDTQYF
TRBV28 | CASSFARGGNQPQHF
TRBV28 | CASSSASGGTYEQYF
TRBV5-4 | CASSFGTTYEQYF
TRBV7-9 | CASSLMLNTEAFF
TRBV6-1 | CASSESPGTGPETQYF
TRBV27 | CASSQTSGRTYEQYF
TRBV5-1 | CASSSRLASCYEQYF
TRBV14 | CASSQDLLSYRITAKNIQYF
TRBV30 | CAWSGDRLREKLFF
TRBV12-3/TRBV12-4 | CASSFRSGIQYF
TRBV30 | CAWSPLSSGKETQYF
TRBV5-4 | CASSLGQGSYNEQFF
TRBV24-1 | CATSDPGTGVDNEQFF
TRBV4-1 | CASSQAGVWGDEQYF
TRBV19 | CASKEWTSPYNEQFF
TRBV18 | CASSPEGSGNTIYF
TRBV5-1 | CASSLAKTGAGYGYTF